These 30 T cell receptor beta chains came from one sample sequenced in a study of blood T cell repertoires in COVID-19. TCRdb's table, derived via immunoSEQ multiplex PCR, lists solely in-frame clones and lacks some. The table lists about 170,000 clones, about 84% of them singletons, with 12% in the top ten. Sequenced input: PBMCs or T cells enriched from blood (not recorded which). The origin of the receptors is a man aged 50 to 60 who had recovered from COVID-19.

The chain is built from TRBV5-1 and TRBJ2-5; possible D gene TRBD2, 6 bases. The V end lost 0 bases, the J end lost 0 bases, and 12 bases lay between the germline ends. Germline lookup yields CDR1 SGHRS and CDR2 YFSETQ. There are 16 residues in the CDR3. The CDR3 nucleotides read TGCGCCAGCAGCTTGGGTCCGCGGGGAAACCAAGAGACCCAGTACTTC. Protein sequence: CASSLGPRGNQETQYF.

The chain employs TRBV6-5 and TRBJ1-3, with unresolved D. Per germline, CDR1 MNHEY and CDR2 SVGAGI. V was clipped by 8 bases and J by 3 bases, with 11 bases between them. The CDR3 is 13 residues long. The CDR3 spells CASLSGFGNTIYF. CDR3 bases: TGTGCCAGCTTATCGGGGTTTGGAAACACCATATATTTT.

For the CDR3, the DNA is TGTGCCAGCAGGCCGGGTGGGGCAACCGTTCTTTACGCTTTCTTT. This codes for CASRPGGATVLYAFF. V is TRBV6-5 and J is TRBJ1-1, with a tentative D call TRBD1 (5 bases). The germline V gene has CDR1 MNHEY and CDR2 SVGAGI. V gave up 6 bases and J gave up 11 bases, with 25 bases separating them. CDR3 length equals 15 residues.

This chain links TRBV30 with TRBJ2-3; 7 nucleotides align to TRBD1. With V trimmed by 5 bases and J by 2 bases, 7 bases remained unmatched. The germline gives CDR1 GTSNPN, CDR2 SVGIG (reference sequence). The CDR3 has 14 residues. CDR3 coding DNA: TGTGCCTGGGAACAGGGGCCGAACACAGATACGCAGTATTTT. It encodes CAWEQGPNTDTQYF.

CDR3 nucleotides: TGTGCCAGCAGCCTCGACAGGGTACGAGGCTACACCTTC. Its protein is CASSLDRVRGYTF. This chain joins TRBV9 and TRBJ1-2; TRBD1 matches at 7 bases. The CDR3 has 13 amino acids. Trimming removed 4 bases from V and 8 bases from J; junction bases left unmatched: 8. Germline lookup yields CDR1 SGDLS and CDR2 YYNGEE.

The CDR3, as DNA: TGTGCCAGCAGCCATAGGACAGGGGGTAACTATGGCTACACCTTC. Its translation: CASSHRTGGNYGYTF. The chain uses TRBV5-6 and TRBJ1-2; 10 bases match TRBD1. V was pared by 4 bases and J by 1 base, with 4 bases of the junction left unmatched. The CDR3 spans 15 residues. CDR1 and CDR2 (germline): SGHDT, YYEEEE.

The CDR3 sequence: CASSPPSSLGANSPLHF. DNA of the CDR3: TGTGCCAGCTCACCACCGTCCAGCCTAGGGGCCAATTCACCCCTCCACTTT. The chain combines TRBV18 with TRBJ1-6, with D possibly TRBD1 on 5 matching bases. CDR1 and CDR2 (germline): KGHSH, LQKENI. This CDR3 contains 17 residues. The V end lost 0 bases, the J end lost 7 bases, and 16 bases lay between the germline ends.

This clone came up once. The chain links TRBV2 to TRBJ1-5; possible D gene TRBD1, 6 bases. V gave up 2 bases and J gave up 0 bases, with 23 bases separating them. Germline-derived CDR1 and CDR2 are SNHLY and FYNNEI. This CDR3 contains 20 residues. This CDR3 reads CASSEWGRGSRDVSNQPQHF. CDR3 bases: TGTGCCAGCAGTGAATGGGGGCGGGGGTCCCGGGACGTTAGCAATCAGCCCCAGCATTTT. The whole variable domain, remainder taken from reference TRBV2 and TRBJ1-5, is EPEVTQTPSHQVTQMGQEVILRCVPISNHLYFYWYRQILGQKVEFLVSFYNNEISEKSEIFDDQFSVERPDGSNFTLKIRSTKLEDSAMYFCASSEWGRGSRDVSNQPQHFGDGTRLSIL.

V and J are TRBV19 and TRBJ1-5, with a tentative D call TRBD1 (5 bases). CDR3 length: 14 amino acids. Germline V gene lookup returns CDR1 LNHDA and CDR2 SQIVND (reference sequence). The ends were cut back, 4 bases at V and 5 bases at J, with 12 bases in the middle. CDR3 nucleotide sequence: TGTGCCAGTAGTACAAGTAGGGGCTATCAGCCCCAGCATTTT. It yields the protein CASSTSRGYQPQHF.

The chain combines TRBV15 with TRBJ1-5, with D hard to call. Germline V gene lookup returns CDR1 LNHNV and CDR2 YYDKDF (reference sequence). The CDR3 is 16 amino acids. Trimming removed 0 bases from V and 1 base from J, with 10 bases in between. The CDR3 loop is CATSRDTVLSNQPQHF. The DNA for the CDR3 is TGTGCCACCAGCAGAGATACAGTTCTCAGCAATCAGCCCCAGCATTTT.

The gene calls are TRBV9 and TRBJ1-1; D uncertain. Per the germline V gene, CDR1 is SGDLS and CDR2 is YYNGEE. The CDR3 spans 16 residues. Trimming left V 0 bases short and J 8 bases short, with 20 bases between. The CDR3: CASSVATSSGITEAFF. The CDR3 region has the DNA TGTGCCAGCAGCGTAGCTACGAGCAGCGGGATCACGGAAGCTTTCTTT. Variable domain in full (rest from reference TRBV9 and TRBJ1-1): DSGVTQTPKHLITATGQRVTLRCSPRSGDLSVYWYQQSLDQGLQFLIQYYNGEERAKGNILERFSAQQFPDLHSELNLSSLELGDSALYFCASSVATSSGITEAFFGQGTRLTVV.

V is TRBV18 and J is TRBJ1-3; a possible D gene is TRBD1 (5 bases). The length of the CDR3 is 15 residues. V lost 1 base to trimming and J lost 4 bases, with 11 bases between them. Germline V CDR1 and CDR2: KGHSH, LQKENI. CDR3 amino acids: CASSPLDTAGNTIYF. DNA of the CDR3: TGTGCCAGCTCACCACTGGACACGGCCGGAAACACCATATATTTT.

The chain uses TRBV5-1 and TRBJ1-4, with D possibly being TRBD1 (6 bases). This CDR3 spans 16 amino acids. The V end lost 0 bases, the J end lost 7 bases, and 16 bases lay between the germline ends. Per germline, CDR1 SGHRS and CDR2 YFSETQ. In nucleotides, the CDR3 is TGCGCCAGCAGCTTGGCCCTAAAAGGGGGGGGTGAAAAACTGTTTTTT. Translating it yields CASSLALKGGGEKLFF.

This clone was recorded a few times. The CDR3 here is CASSPTLRTGFTDTQYF. The CDR3 nucleotides read TGTGCCAGCAGCCCCACCCTTAGGACAGGGTTCACAGATACGCAGTATTTT. This chain uses TRBV9 with TRBJ2-3; 8 positions agree with TRBD1. Per germline, CDR1 SGDLS and CDR2 YYNGEE. Trimming took 4 bases from V and 2 from J; bases not matched to a gene: 12. The CDR3 loop spans 17 amino acids.

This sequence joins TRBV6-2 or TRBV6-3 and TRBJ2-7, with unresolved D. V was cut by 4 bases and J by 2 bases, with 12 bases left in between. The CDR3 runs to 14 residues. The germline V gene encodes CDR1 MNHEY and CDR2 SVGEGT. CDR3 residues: CASSSILNAYEQYF. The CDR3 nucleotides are TGTGCCAGCAGTTCTATCCTCAACGCCTACGAGCAGTACTTC.

In DNA, the CDR3 is TGTGCCAGCAGCCCCGAGCGGGGGGGCGGGGAGACCCAGTACTTC. Amino acid sequence: CASSPERGGGETQYF. V gene TRBV3-1 (or the pseudogene TRBV3-2) combines with J gene TRBJ2-5; 10 bases fit TRBD2. Germline V lookup: CDR1 LGHDT, CDR2 YNNKEL (reference sequence). CDR3 size: 15 residues. Trimming took 4 bases from V and 5 from J; bases not matched to a gene: 7.

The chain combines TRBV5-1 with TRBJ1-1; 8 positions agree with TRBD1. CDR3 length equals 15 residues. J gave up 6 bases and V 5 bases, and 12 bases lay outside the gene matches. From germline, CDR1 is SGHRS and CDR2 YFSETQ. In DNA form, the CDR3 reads TGCGCCAGCAGAAAGGCAGGGGGCGTATCGGCTGAAGCTTTCTTT. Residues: CASRKAGGVSAEAFF.

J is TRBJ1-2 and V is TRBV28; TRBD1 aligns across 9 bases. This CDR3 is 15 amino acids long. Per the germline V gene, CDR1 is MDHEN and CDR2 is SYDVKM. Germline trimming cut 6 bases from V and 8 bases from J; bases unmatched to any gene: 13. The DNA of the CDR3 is TGTGCCAGCAGCTTGGGACAGGGAATCGTCGGAGGCTACACCTTC. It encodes CASSLGQGIVGGYTF.

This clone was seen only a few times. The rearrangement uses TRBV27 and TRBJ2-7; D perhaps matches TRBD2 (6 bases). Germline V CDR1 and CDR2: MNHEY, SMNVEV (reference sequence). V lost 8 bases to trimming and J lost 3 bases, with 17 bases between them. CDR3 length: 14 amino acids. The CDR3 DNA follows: TGTGCCAGCTCTAGCGAATTATATGGCTACGAGCAGTACTTC. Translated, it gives CASSSELYGYEQYF.

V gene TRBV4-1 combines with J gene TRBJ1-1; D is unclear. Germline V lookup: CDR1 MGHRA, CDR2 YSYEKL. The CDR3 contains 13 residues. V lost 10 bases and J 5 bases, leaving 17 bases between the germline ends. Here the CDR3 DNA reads TGCGCCATCCGCCCGGGAGGGTCGACTGAAGCTTTCTTT. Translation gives CAIRPGGSTEAFF.

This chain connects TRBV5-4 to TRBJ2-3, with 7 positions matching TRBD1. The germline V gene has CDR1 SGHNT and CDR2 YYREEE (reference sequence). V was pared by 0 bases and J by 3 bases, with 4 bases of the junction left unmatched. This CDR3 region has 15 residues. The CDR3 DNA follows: TGTGCCAGCAGCTTGGGACAGGGTAGTACAGATACGCAGTATTTT. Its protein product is CASSLGQGSTDTQYF.

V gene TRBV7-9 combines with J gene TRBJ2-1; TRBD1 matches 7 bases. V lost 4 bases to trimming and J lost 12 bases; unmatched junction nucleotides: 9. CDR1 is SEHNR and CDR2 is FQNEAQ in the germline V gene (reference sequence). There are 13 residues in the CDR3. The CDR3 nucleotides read TGTGCCAGCAGCTGGCTTCCGGGACAGTGGCAGTTCTTC. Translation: CASSWLPGQWQFF.

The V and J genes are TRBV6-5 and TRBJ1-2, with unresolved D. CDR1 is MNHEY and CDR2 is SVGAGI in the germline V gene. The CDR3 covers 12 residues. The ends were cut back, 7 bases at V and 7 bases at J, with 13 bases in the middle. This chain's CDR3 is CASMGWTSGYTF. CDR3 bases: TGTGCCAGCATGGGATGGACTTCTGGCTACACCTTC.

For the CDR3, the DNA is TGTGCCAGCAGCGACAACATCCAGGATGAACTAGGAGGAAACACCATATATTTT. Translation: CASSDNIQDELGGNTIYF. The chain uses TRBV3-1 (or the pseudogene TRBV3-2) and TRBJ1-3; D is uncertain. With 5 bases removed from V and 4 bases from J, the gap between germline ends came to 24 bases. The germline CDR1 and CDR2 sequences are LGHDT and YNNKEL (reference sequence). The CDR3 totals 18 residues.

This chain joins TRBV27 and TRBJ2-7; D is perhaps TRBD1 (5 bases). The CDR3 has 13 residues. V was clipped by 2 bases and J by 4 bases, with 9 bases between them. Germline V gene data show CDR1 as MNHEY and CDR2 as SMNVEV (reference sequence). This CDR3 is CASSLQGYYEQYF. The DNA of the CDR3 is TGTGCCAGCAGTTTACAGGGTTATTACGAGCAGTACTTC.

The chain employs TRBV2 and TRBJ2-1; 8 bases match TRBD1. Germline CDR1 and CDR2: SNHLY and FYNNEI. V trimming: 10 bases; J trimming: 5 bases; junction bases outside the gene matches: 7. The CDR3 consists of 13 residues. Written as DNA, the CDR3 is TGTGCCATAGGACAGGGATATGACAATGAGCAGTTCTTC. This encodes CAIGQGYDNEQFF.

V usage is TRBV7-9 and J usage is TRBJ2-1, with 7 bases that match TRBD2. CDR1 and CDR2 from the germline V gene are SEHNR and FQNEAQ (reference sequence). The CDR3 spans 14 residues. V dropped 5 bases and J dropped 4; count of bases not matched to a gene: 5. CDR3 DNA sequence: TGTGCCAGCAGCGGGGGGGACGGGTACAATGAGCAGTTCTTC. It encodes CASSGGDGYNEQFF.

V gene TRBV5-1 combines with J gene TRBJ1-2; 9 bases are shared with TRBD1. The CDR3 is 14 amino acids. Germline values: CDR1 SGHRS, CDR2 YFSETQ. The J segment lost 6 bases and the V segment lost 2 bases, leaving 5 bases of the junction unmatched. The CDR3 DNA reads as TGCGCCAGCAGCTTAAGGGGACAGGGCCATGGCTACACCTTC. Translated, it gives CASSLRGQGHGYTF.

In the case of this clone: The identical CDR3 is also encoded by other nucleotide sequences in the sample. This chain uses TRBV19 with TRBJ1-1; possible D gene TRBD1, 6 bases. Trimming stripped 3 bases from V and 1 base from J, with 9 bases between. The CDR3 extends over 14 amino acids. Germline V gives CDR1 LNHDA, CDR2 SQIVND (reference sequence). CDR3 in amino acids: CASSIGTQNTEAFF. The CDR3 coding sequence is TGTGCCAGTAGTATTGGGACACAGAACACTGAAGCTTTCTTT.

CDR3 residues: CASSHGQGADEQYF. In DNA, the CDR3 is TGCGCCAGCAGCCATGGACAGGGGGCGGACGAGCAGTACTTC. V usage is TRBV4-3 and J usage is TRBJ2-7, with 11 nucleotides matching TRBD1. Germline CDR1 and CDR2: LGHNA and YSLEER. The CDR3 length is 14 residues. Germline trimming cut 3 bases from V and 5 bases from J; bases unmatched to any gene: 3.